This entry is about one T cell receptor beta chain. The sample is drawn from a study of control samples from healthy donors and cancer patients. The method was immunoSEQ multiplex PCR; TCRdb's version includes in-frame clones alone and lacks a portion of them. Seen here are 48,000 or so clones, over 90% observed once, and the top ten hold 23%. Trimming left V 1 base short and J 1 base short, with 8 bases between. Germline CDR1 is SGHRS and CDR2 is YFSETQ. The CDR3 has 14 amino acids. The source is a woman aged 50 to 65 with head and neck cancer. The genes are TRBV5-1 and TRBJ1-1; no firm D call. What was sequenced was PBMCs. CDR3 residues: CASSLLEGNTEAFF. Written as DNA, the CDR3 is TGCGCCAGCAGCTTGTTAGAGGGGAACACTGAAGCTTTCTTT.